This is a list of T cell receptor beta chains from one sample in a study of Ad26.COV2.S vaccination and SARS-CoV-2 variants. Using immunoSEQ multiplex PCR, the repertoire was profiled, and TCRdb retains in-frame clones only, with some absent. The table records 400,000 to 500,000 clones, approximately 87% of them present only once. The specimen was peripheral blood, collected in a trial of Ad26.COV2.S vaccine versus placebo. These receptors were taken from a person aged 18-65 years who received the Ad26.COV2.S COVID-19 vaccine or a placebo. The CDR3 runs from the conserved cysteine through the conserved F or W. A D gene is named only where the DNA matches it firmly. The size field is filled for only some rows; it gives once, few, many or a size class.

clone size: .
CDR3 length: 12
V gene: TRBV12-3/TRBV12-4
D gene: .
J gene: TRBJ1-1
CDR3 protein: CASSSVGSGAFF
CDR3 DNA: TGTGCCAGCAGTTCTGTAGGGTCTGGAGCTTTCTTT

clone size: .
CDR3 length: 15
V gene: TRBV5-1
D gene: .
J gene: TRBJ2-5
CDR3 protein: CASNDRGSAPETQYF
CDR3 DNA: TGCGCCAGCAATGATCGGGGGTCCGCCCCGGAGACCCAGTACTTC

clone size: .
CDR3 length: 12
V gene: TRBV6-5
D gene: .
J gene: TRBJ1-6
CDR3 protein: CASSPLNSPLHF
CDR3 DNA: TGTGCCAGCAGTCCCTTGAATTCACCCCTCCACTTT

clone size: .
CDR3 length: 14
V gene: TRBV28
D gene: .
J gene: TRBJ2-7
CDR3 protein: CASSLFGTSYEQYF
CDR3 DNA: TGTGCCAGCAGTTTATTCGGGACCTCCTACGAGCAGTACTTC

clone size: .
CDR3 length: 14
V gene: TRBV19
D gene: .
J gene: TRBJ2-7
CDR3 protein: CASSIRESSYEQYF
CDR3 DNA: TGTGCCAGTAGTATCCGGGAGAGCTCCTACGAGCAGTACTTC

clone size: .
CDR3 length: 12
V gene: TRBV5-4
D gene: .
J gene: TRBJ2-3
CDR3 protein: CASSLDTDTQYF
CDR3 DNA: TGTGCCAGCAGCTTGGATACAGATACGCAGTATTTT

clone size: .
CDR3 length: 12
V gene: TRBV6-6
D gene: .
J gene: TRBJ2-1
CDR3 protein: CASSPGRNEQFF
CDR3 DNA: TGTGCCAGCAGCCCGGGACGGAATGAGCAGTTCTTC

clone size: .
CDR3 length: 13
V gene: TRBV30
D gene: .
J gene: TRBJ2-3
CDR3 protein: CAWTLGATDTQYF
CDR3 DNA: TGTGCCTGGACTTTAGGGGCCACAGATACGCAGTATTTT

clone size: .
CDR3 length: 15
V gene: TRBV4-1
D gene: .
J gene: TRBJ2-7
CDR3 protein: CASSQEPGPTYEQYF
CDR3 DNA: TGCGCCAGCAGCCAAGAGCCCGGCCCCACGTACGAGCAGTACTTC

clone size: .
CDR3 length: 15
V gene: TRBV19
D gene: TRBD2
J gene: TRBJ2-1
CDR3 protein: CASSINSGDYNEQFF
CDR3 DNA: TGTGCCAGTAGTATAAACAGCGGGGATTACAATGAGCAGTTCTTC

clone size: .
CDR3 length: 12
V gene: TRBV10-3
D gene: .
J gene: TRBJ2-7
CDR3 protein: CAISDGARPEYF
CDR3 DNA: TGTGCCATCAGTGATGGGGCGAGACCTGAGTACTTC

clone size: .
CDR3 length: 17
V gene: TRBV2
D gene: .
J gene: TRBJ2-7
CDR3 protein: CASSVPAQGVSSYEQYF
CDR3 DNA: TGTGCCAGCAGTGTCCCCGCTCAAGGGGTCTCCTCCTACGAGCAGTACTTC

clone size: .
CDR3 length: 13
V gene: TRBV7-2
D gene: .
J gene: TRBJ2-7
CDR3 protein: CASSLGRGSEQYF
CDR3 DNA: TGTGCCAGCAGCTTAGGCAGGGGAAGCGAGCAGTACTTC

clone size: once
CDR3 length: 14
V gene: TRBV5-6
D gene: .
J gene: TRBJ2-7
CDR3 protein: CASSSANRAHEQYF
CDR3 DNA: TGTGCCAGCAGCTCGGCTAACAGGGCCCACGAGCAGTACTTC

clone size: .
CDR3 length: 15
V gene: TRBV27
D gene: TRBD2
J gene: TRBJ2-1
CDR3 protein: CASVPISGGYNEQFF
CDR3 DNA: TGTGCCAGTGTCCCTATTAGCGGGGGTTACAATGAGCAGTTCTTC

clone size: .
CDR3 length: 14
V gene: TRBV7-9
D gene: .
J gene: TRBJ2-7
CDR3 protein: CASSFPGPAYEQYF
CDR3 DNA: TGTGCCAGCAGCTTTCCCGGGCCCGCCTACGAGCAGTACTTC

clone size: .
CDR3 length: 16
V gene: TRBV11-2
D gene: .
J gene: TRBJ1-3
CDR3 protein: CASSLVSGGTGNTIYF
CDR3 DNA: TGTGCCAGCAGCTTAGTGAGTGGGGGTACTGGAAACACCATATATTTT

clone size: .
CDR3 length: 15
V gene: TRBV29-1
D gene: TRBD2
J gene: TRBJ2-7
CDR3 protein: CSVIRTSGPNSEQYF
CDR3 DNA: TGCAGCGTTATACGGACTAGCGGGCCCAATAGTGAGCAGTACTTC

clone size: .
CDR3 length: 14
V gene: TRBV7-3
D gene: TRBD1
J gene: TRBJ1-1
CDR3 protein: CASSPYQGATEAFF
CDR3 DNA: TGTGCCAGCAGCCCCTACCAGGGGGCGACTGAAGCTTTCTTT

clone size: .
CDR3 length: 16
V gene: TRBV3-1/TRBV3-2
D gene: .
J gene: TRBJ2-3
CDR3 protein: CASSQAVPGVTDTQYF
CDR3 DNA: TGTGCCAGCAGCCAAGCGGTGCCAGGAGTCACAGATACGCAGTATTTT

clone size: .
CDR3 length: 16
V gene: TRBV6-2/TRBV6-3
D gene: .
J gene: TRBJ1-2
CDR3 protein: CASSYAGTKTNYGYTF
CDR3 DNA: TGTGCCAGCAGTTACGCGGGGACAAAAACTAACTATGGCTACACCTTC

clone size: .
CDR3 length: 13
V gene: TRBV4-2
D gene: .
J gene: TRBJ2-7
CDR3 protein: CASSQGPGYEQYF
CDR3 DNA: TGTGCCAGCAGCCAAGGGCCGGGTTACGAGCAGTACTTC

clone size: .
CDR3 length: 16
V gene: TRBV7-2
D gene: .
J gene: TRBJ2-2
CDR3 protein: CASSLRRITNTGELFF
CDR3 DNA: TGTGCCAGCAGCTTGAGACGGATTACGAACACCGGGGAGCTGTTTTTT

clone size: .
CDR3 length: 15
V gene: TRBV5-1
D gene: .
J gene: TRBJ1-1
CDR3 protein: CASSSTMDSYTEAFF
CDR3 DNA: TGCGCCAGCAGCTCGACCATGGACAGCTACACTGAAGCTTTCTTT

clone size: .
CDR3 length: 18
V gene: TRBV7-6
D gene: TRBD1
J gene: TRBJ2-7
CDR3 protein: CASSLEPGRTGGPGEQYF
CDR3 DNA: TGTGCCAGCAGCTTAGAGCCCGGCCGGACAGGGGGTCCGGGGGAGCAGTACTTC

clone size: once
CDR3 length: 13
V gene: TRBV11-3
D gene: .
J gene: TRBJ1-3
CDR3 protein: CASSPPGGSTIYF
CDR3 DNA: TGTGCCAGCAGCCCGCCGGGGGGAAGCACCATATATTTT

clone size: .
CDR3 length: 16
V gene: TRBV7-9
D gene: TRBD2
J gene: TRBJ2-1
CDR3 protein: CASSPGVAGARYEQFF
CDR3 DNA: TGTGCCAGCAGCCCCGGGGTAGCGGGGGCAAGGTATGAGCAGTTCTTC

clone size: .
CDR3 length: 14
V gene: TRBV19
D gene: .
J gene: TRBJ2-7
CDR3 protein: CASSPTPDRHEQYF
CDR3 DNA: TGTGCCAGTAGTCCTACTCCCGACCGTCACGAGCAGTACTTC